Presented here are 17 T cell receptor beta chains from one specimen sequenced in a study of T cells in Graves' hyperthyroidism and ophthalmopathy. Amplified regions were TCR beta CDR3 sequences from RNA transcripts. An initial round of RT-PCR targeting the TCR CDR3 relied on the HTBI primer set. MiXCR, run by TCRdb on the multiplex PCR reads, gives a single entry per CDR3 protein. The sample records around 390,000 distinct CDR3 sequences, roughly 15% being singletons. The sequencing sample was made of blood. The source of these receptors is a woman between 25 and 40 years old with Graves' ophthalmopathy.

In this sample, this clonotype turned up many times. The CDR3: CASRDRQGTTEAFF. CDR3 nucleotides: TGTGCCAGCAGAGACCGACAGGGGACCACTGAAGCTTTCTTT. This chain uses TRBV2 with TRBJ1-1; TRBD1 matches 8 bases. V shed 6 bases, J shed 4 bases, and the junction held 7 bases outside the gene matches. Germline-derived CDR1 and CDR2 are SNHLY and FYNNEI. The CDR3 has 14 residues.

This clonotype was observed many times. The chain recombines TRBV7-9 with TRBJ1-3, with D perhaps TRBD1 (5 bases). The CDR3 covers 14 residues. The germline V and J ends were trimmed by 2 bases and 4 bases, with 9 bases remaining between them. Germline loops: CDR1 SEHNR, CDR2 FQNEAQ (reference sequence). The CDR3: CASSLPGWGNTIYF. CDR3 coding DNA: TGTGCCAGCAGCTTACCAGGGTGGGGAAACACCATATATTTT. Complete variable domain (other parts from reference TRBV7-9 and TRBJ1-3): DTGVSQNPRHKITKRGQNVTFRCDPISEHNRLYWYRQTLGQGPEFLTYFQNEAQLEKSRLLSDRFSAERPKGSFSTLEIQRTEQGDSAMYLCASSLPGWGNTIYFGEGSWLTVV.

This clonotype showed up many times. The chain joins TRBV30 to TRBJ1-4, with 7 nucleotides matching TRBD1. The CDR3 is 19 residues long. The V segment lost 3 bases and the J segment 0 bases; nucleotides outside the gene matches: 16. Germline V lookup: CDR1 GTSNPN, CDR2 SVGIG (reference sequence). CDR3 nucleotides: TGTGCCTGGAGGCCCCCCTGGGACAGACAGGTTGCAACTAATGAAAAACTGTTTTTT. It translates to CAWRPPWDRQVATNEKLFF.

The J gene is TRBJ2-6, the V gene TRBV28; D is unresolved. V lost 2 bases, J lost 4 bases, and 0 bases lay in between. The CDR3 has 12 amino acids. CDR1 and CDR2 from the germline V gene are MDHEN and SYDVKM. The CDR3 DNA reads TGTGCCAGCAGTTTAGGGGCCAACGTCCTGACTTTC. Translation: CASSLGANVLTF. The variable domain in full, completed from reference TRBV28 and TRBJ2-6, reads DVKVTQSSRYLVKRTGEKVFLECVQDMDHENMFWYRQDPGLGLRLIYFSYDVKMKEKGDIPEGYSVSREKKERFSLILESASTNQTSMYLCASSLGANVLTFGAGSRLTVL.

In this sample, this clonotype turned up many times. In DNA form, the CDR3 reads TGCGCCAGCAGCTTGGAGTCAGGGGTGAACGGGGAGCTGTTTTTT. Its translation: CASSLESGVNGELFF. V usage is TRBV5-1 and J usage is TRBJ2-2; D might be TRBD1 (6 bases). V gave up 0 bases and J gave up 7 bases, with 13 bases separating them. Germline V gene lookup returns CDR1 SGHRS and CDR2 YFSETQ. The CDR3 contains 15 residues.

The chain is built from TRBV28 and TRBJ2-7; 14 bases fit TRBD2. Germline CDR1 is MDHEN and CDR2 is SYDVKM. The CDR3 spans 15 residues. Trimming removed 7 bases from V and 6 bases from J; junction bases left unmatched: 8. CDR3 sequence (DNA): TGTGCCAGCAATCGACTAGCGGGAGGGCCGGGCGAGCAGTACTTC. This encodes CASNRLAGGPGEQYF.

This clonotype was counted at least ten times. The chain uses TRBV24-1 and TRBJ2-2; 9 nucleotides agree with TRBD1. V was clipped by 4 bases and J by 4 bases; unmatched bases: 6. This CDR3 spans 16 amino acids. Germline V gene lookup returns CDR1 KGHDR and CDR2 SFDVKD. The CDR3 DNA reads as TGTGCCACCAGTGACCTCACAGGGGGCGGCACCGGGGAGCTGTTTTTT. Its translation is CATSDLTGGGTGELFF.

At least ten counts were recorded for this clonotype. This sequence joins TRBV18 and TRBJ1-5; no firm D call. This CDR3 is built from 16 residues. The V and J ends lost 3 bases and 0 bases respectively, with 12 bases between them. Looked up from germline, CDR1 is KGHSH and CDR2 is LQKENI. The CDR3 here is CASSPGRHHSNQPQHF. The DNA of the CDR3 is TGTGCCAGCTCACCGGGCAGGCACCATAGCAATCAGCCCCAGCATTTT.

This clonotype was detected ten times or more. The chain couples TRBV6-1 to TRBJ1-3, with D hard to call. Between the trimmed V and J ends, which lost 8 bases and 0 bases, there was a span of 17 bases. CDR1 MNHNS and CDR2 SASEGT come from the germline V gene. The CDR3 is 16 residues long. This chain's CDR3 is CASGLMRVGSGNTIYF. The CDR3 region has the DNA TGTGCCAGCGGATTGATGAGGGTTGGCTCTGGAAACACCATATATTTT.

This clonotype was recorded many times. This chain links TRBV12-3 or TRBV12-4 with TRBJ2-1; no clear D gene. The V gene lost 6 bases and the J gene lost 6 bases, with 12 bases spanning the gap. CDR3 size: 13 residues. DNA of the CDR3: TGTGCCAGCAGACGATTCCGGGCCAATGAGCAGTTCTTC. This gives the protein CASRRFRANEQFF.

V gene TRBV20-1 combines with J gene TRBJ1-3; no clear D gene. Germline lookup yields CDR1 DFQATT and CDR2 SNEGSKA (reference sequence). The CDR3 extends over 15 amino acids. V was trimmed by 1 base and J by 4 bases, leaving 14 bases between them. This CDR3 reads CSARGPRPGGNTIYF. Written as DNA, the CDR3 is TGCAGTGCTAGAGGGCCCCGTCCGGGGGGAAACACCATATATTTT.

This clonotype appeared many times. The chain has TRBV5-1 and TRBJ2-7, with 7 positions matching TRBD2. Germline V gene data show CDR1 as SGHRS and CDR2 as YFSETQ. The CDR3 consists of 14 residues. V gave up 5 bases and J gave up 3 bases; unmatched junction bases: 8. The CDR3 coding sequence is TGCGCCAGCAGTGTTGTGTCGGGGGGCTACGAGCAGTACTTC. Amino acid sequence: CASSVVSGGYEQYF. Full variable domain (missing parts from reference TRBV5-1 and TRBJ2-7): KAGVTQTPRYLIKTRGQQVTLSCSPISGHRSVSWYQQTPGQGLQFLFEYFSETQRNKGNFPGRFSGRQFSNSRSEMNVSTLELGDSALYLCASSVVSGGYEQYFGPGTRLTVT.

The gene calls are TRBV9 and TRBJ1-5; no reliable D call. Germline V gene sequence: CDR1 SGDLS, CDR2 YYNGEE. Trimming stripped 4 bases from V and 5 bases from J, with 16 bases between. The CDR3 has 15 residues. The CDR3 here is CASSPSGRTDQPQHF. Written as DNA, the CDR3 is TGTGCCAGCAGCCCCTCGGGCCGGACCGATCAGCCCCAGCATTTT.

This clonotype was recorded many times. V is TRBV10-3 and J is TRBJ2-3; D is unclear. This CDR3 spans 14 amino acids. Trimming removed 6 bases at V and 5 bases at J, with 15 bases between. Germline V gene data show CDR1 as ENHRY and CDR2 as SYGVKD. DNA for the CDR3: TGTGCCATCAGGGCCCCGGGCCCCGTAGATACGCAGTATTTT. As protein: CAIRAPGPVDTQYF.

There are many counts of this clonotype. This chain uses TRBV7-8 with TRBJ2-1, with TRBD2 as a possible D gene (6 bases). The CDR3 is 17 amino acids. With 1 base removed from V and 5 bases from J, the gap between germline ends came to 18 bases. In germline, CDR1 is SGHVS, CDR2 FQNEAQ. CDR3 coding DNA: TGTGCCAGCAGCTTAGGCTCCCGGGACTCCAGCCACAATGAGCAGTTCTTC. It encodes CASSLGSRDSSHNEQFF.

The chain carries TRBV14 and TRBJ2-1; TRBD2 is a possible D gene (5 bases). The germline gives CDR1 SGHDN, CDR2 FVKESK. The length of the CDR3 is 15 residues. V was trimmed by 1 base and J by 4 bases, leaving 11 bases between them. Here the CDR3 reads CASSQGRSGYNEQFF. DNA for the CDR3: TGTGCCAGCAGCCAAGGGCGGTCGGGATACAATGAGCAGTTCTTC.

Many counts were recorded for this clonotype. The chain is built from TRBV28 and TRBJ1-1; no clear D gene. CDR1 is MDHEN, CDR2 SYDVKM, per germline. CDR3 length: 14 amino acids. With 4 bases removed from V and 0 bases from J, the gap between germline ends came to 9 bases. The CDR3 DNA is TGTGCCAGCAGTTCCGGCCAACTGAACACTGAAGCTTTCTTT. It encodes CASSSGQLNTEAFF.